A single sample gave rise to the 11 T cell receptor beta chains below, sequenced in a study of blood T cell repertoires in COVID-19. Sequencing used immunoSEQ multiplex PCR; TCRdb keeps in-frame clones, though not all of them. The sample records hundreds of thousands of clones, around 87% being singletons. Sequenced input: PBMCs or T cells enriched from blood (not recorded which). These receptors were collected from a young man who had recovered from COVID-19.

The chain combines TRBV19 with TRBJ2-4, with 8 bases that match TRBD1. CDR1 is LNHDA and CDR2 is SQIVND in the germline V gene (reference sequence). Germline trimming cut 5 bases from V and 8 bases from J; bases unmatched to any gene: 14. CDR3 length: 16 residues. The CDR3 DNA reads TGTGCCAGTAGTGTACCACCGACAGGGGCAAGAGACATTCAGTACTTC. This translates into CASSVPPTGARDIQYF.

The rearrangement joins TRBV3-1 (or the pseudogene TRBV3-2) to TRBJ2-3; 10 bases are a match to TRBD2. CDR3 length: 18 amino acids. Germline CDR1 reads LGHDT; CDR2 reads YNNKEL (reference sequence). The V and J ends lost 4 bases and 6 bases, in that order; junction bases with no gene match: 16. CDR3: CASSPRLPIAGGLDTQYF. The CDR3 region has the DNA TGTGCCAGCAGCCCCCGCTTACCGATAGCGGGAGGATTGGATACGCAGTATTTT.

In regard to this clone: At one boundary the junction diverges from the germline segment, which might be a read error. The chain combines TRBV6-5 with TRBJ2-1; possible D gene TRBD1, 5 bases. The CDR3 loop spans 15 amino acids. Germline lookup yields CDR1 MNHEY and CDR2 SVGAGI. The CDR3 sequence: CASSFSLGRTNGQFF. The CDR3 DNA sequence: TGTGCCAGCAGTTTCAGTCTTGGTAGGACAAATGGGCAGTTCTTC.

J is TRBJ1-2 and V is TRBV14, with unresolved D. V gave up 0 bases and J gave up 8 bases, with 10 bases separating them. Per the germline V gene, CDR1 is SGHDN and CDR2 is FVKESK. The CDR3 has 13 amino acids. CDR3 protein: CASSQESGRGYTF. DNA for the CDR3: TGTGCCAGCAGCCAAGAATCCGGGAGAGGCTACACCTTC. Complete variable domain (other parts from reference TRBV14 and TRBJ1-2): EAGVTQFPSHSVIEKGQTVTLRCDPISGHDNLYWYRRVMGKEIKFLLHFVKESKQDESGMPNNRFLAERTGGTYSTLKVQPAELEDSGVYFCASSQESGRGYTFGSGTRLTVV.

V gene TRBV5-6 combines with J gene TRBJ2-7; D is perhaps TRBD2 (6 bases). This CDR3 has 14 amino acids. Germline CDR1 reads SGHDT; CDR2 reads YYEEEE. Between the trimmed V and J ends, which lost 6 bases and 6 bases, there was a span of 19 bases. CDR3 sequence (DNA): TGTGCCAGCATCCTTTACGGGGTCGGGGGCGAGCAGTACTTC. Translated: CASILYGVGGEQYF.

The chain recombines TRBV15 with TRBJ1-1; 10 positions agree with TRBD1. The germline V gene encodes CDR1 LNHNV and CDR2 YYDKDF (reference sequence). The CDR3 runs 17 residues. The trim removed 5 bases at V and 6 bases at J, leaving 15 bases unmatched. For the CDR3, the DNA is TGTGCCACCAGCGGAGCGCGACAGGGGGCGCGGATCTCTGAAGCTTTCTTT. It is translated as CATSGARQGARISEAFF.

The rearrangement links TRBV12-3 or TRBV12-4 to TRBJ1-2; no definite D call. The CDR3 runs to 13 residues. V was shortened by 6 bases and J by 0 bases, with 8 bases between the two germline ends. CDR3 sequence (DNA): TGTGCCAGCAGACCCGGAGCTAACTATGGCTACACCTTC. Protein sequence: CASRPGANYGYTF.

A note on this clone: Other DNA sequences in this specimen translate into the identical CDR3. The chain employs TRBV18 and TRBJ2-7, with 7 positions matching TRBD1. Germline CDR1 and CDR2: KGHSH and LQKENI. V lost 2 bases and J lost 3; bases outside the gene matches: 4. This CDR3 has 14 residues. Here the CDR3 DNA reads TGTGCCAGCTCACCAAGCCGGGACAGCTACGAGCAGTACTTC. It codes for CASSPSRDSYEQYF.

The CDR3 spells CASSPDRAADTQYF. In nucleotides, the CDR3 is TGTGCCAGCAGTCCGGACAGGGCTGCCGATACGCAGTATTTT. The chain links TRBV3-1 (or the pseudogene TRBV3-2) to TRBJ2-3, with 8 bases fitting TRBD1. Losses at the gene ends were 6 bases for V and 6 bases for J; bases not matched to a gene: 8. CDR1 LGHDT and CDR2 YNNKEL come from the germline V gene (reference sequence). The CDR3 runs to 14 residues.

The chain recombines TRBV7-6 with TRBJ1-6; no firm D call. V was trimmed by 1 base and J by 7 bases, leaving 5 bases between them. In germline, CDR1 is SGHVS, CDR2 FNYEAQ. There are 13 residues in the CDR3. CDR3 amino acids: CASSLEANSPLHF. The CDR3 bases are TGTGCCAGCAGCTTAGAAGCGAATTCACCCCTCCACTTT.

The CDR3, as DNA: TGTGCCAGCAGCAACAGAGGGCCGCTCAATGAGCAGTTCTTC. Encoded protein: CASSNRGPLNEQFF. The chain employs TRBV14 and TRBJ2-1, with D perhaps matching TRBD2 (5 bases). Trimming removed 5 bases at V and 6 bases at J, with 14 bases between. The germline CDR1 and CDR2 sequences are SGHDN and FVKESK. The CDR3 runs 14 residues.